This entry features one T cell receptor beta chain sequence. This record comes from a study of T cells in Graves' hyperthyroidism and ophthalmopathy. RNA transcripts were the template for amplifying TCR beta CDR3 regions. HTBI primers were used for first-round RT-PCR of the TCR CDR3. TCRdb analysed the multiplex PCR reads with MiXCR anew, one entry per CDR3 protein. The sample has under 400,000 distinct CDR3 sequences, 15% to 20% seen once. Material for sequencing was blood. The clonotype comes from a woman aged 45-59 years with Graves' hyperthyroidism.

CDR3 nucleotide sequence: TGTGCCAGCTGTAGACAGGGTTGGGACACTGAAGCTTTCTTT. It encodes CASCRQGWDTEAFF. The V call is TRBV2, the J call TRBJ1-1, with 7 nucleotides matching TRBD1. Trimming cost V 8 bases and J 3 bases; bases outside gene matches: 9. Germline loops: CDR1 SNHLY, CDR2 FYNNEI. This CDR3 contains 14 residues. The full variable domain, rest sourced from reference TRBV2 and TRBJ1-1, is EPEVTQTPSHQVTQMGQEVILRCVPISNHLYFYWYRQILGQKVEFLVSFYNNEISEKSEIFDDQFSVERPDGSNFTLKIRSTKLEDSAMYFCASCRQGWDTEAFFGQGTRLTVV.